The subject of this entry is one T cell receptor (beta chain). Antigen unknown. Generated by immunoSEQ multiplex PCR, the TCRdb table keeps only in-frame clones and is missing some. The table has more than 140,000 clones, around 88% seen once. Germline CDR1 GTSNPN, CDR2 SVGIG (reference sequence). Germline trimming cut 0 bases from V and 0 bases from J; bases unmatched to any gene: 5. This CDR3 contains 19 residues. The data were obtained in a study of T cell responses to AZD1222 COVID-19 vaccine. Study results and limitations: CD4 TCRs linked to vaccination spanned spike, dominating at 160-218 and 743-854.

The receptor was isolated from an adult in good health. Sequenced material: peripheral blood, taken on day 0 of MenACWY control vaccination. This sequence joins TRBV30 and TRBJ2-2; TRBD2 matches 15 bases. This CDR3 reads CAWSVLGLAGGPNTGELFF. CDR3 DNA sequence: TGTGCCTGGAGTGTACTGGGACTAGCGGGGGGTCCGAACACCGGGGAGCTGTTTTTT.